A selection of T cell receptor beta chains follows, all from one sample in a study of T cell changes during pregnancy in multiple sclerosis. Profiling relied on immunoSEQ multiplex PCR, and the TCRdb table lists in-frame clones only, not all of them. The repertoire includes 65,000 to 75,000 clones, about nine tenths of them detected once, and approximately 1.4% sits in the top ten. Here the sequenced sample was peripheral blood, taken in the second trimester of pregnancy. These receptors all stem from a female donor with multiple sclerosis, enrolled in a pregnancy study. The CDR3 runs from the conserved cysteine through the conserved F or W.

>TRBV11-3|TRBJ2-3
CASSLTVDHTQYF
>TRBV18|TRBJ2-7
CASSPGLAGGMEQYF
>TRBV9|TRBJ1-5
CASSEGQGSNQPQHF
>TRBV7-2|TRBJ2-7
CASSSGNSYEQYF
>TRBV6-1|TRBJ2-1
CASSGTGYNEQFF
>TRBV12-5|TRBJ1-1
CASGLVLSGGGEAFF
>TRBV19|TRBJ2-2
CASSIDGFRLAGAGELFF
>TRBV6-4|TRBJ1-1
CASRDSRANTEAFF
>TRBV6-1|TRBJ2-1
CAGRGGPYNEQFF
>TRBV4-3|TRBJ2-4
CASSQGRQGANIQYF
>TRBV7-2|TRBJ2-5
CASSPETGSGETQYF
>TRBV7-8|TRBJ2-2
CASSDRGGGTGELFF
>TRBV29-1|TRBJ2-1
CSVEGQRGNNEQFF
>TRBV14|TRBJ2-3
CASSQGRGITDTQYF
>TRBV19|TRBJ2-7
CASSITRGSYEQYF
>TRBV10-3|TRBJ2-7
CAISAPSGGMSNEQYF
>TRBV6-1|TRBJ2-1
CASNALGALNEQFF
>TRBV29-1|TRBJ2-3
CSVERAGGRTDTQYF
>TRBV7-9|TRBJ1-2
CAGLAGGVGYVYGYTF
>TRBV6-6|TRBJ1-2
CASRTGAGYGYTF
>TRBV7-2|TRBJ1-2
CASRTGSGYGYTF
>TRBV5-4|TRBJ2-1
CASSLAGAGDNEQFF